Listed below are T cell receptor beta chains from one sample, sequenced in a study of T cells in Graves' hyperthyroidism and ophthalmopathy. TCRdb reprocessed the multiplex PCR reads with MiXCR, giving one entry per CDR3 protein. The table shows around 540,000 distinct CDR3 sequences, with roughly 50% occurring only once. Sequenced input: peripheral blood or thyroid tissue (not recorded which). The source of these receptors is a woman aged 18-29 years with Graves' hyperthyroidism. Both conserved end residues are part of each CDR3.

>TRBJ2-2|12|TRBV10-3
CAIYFYPGELFF
>TRBJ1-1|13|TRBV5-1
CASSYAQGTEAFF
>TRBJ1-1|16|TRBV19
CASTNLGGQGNTEAFF
>TRBJ2-7|17|TRBV2
CASSSMPQYGRDGEQYF
>TRBJ1-2|11|TRBV2
CASWQVHGYTF
>TRBJ1-2|16|TRBV2
CASSLRDGLTLHGYTF
>TRBJ1-4|11|TRBV25-1
CASSGFEKLFF
>TRBJ1-2|13|TRBV10-3
CAISDGTIYGYTF
>TRBJ1-1|13|TRBV5-1
CASSPLEGPKAFF
>TRBJ2-6|15|TRBV19
CASSTLSSGANVLTF